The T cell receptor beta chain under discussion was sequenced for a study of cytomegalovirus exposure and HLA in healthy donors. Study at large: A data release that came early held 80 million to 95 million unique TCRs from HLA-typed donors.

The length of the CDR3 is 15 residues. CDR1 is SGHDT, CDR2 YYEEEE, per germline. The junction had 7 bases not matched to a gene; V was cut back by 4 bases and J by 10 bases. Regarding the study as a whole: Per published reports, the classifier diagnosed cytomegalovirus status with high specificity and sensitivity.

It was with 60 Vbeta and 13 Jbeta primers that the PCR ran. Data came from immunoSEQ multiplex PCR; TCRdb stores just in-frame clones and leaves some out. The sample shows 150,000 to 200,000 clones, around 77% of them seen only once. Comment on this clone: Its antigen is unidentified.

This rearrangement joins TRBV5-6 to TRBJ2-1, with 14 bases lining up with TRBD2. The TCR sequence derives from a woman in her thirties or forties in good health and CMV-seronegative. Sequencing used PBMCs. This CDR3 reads CASSPGLAGDGEQFF. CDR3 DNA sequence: TGTGCCAGCAGCCCGGGACTAGCGGGAGATGGGGAGCAGTTCTTC. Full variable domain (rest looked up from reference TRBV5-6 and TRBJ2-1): DAGVTQSPTHLIKTRGQQVTLRCSPKSGHDTVSWYQQALGQGPQFIFQYYEEEERQRGNFPDRFSGHQFPNYSSELNVNALLLGDSALYLCASSPGLAGDGEQFFGPGTRLTVL.